Below are 15 T cell receptor beta chains sequenced from a single sample in a study of cytomegalovirus exposure and HLA in healthy donors. In the PCR, 60 Vbeta and 13 Jbeta primers were used. Method: immunoSEQ multiplex PCR; TCRdb's copy keeps in-frame clones and lacks some. The repertoire consists of a few hundred thousand clones, with 85% to 95% occurring once and the leading ten covering roughly 1.6%. Sequences were obtained from PBMCs. The source is a girl aged 2 to 10 in good health and CMV-seronegative.

The CDR3, as DNA: TGTGCCATCAGGGGTGCCCCTGGAGAAACTGAAGCTTTCTTT. It yields the protein CAIRGAPGETEAFF. The J gene is TRBJ1-1, the V gene TRBV10-3; no definite D call. Per germline, CDR1 ENHRY and CDR2 SYGVKD. The ends were cut back, 6 bases at V and 5 bases at J, with 16 bases in the middle. The CDR3 is 14 residues long.

This clone was picked up a small number of times. The V and J genes are TRBV6-1 and TRBJ1-4; 9 bases line up with TRBD1. CDR3 size: 15 residues. Germline V CDR1 and CDR2: MNHNS, SASEGT. The V and J ends lost 4 bases and 6 bases, in that order; junction bases with no gene match: 6. CDR3: CASSGGQGWDEKLFF. CDR3 DNA sequence: TGTGCCAGCAGTGGAGGACAGGGGTGGGATGAAAAACTGTTTTTT.

The chain employs TRBV5-8 and TRBJ2-3; D ambiguous. Deletions cut 5 bases from V and 5 bases from J, with 3 bases between. This CDR3 comprises 10 residues. The germline V gene encodes CDR1 SGHTS and CDR2 YDEGEE. As DNA, the CDR3 is TGTGCCAGCAGTATAGATACGCAGTATTTT. It is translated as CASSIDTQYF.

This rearrangement joins TRBV28 to TRBJ2-2, with 8 bases matching TRBD2. V trimming: 2 bases; J trimming: 3 bases; junction bases outside the gene matches: 8. Germline CDR1 and CDR2: MDHEN and SYDVKM. This CDR3 contains 17 residues. The CDR3 DNA reads TGTGCCAGCAGTTTAGTACTCGGGGGGGCAGACACCGGGGAGCTGTTTTTT. It specifies CASSLVLGGADTGELFF.

This rearrangement joins TRBV19 to TRBJ2-7, with a tentative D call TRBD2 (6 bases). Trimming stripped 4 bases from V and 0 bases from J, with 10 bases between. The CDR3 sequence is 14 residues long. The germline V gene encodes CDR1 LNHDA and CDR2 SQIVND (reference sequence). CDR3 DNA sequence: TGTGCCAGTAGTACGACTAGGAGCTCCTACGAGCAGTACTTC. Its protein product is CASSTTRSSYEQYF.

This clone has a single count. The DNA of the CDR3 is TGTGCCAGCAGCTCGGGACAGGGACTCGACGAGCAGTACTTC. It encodes CASSSGQGLDEQYF. The J gene is TRBJ2-5, the V gene TRBV7-6; TRBD1 aligns across 9 bases. The J call may be mistaken, given a closer DNA end match to TRBJ2-7. CDR1 and CDR2 from the germline V gene are SGHVS and FNYEAQ. This CDR3 has 14 amino acids.

The V and J genes are TRBV2 and TRBJ1-2; D call uncertain. Germline-derived CDR1 and CDR2 are SNHLY and FYNNEI. V lost 4 bases and J 4 bases, leaving 10 bases between the germline ends. The CDR3 loop spans 13 amino acids. The CDR3 DNA follows: TGTGCCAGCAGTGTTGGGCTGAGCTATGGCTACACCTTC. Residues: CASSVGLSYGYTF.

This clone was recorded only once. The chain recombines TRBV2 with TRBJ2-3; 12 nucleotides line up with TRBD1. Trimming removed 10 bases from V and 6 bases from J; junction bases left unmatched: 14. Germline assignment: CDR1 SNHLY and CDR2 FYNNEI. The CDR3 has 16 amino acids. CDR3 residues: CATLPRDRGRGDTQYF. The CDR3 coding sequence is TGTGCCACCCTCCCCCGGGACAGGGGGCGCGGGGATACGCAGTATTTT.

V and J are TRBV5-1 and TRBJ2-7; TRBD2 agrees at 11 bases. Trimming at V came to 6 bases and at J to 5 bases, leaving 7 bases not matched to a gene. Germline values: CDR1 SGHRS, CDR2 YFSETQ. This CDR3 has 14 amino acids. The CDR3 DNA reads TGCGCCAGCACCTTAGCGGGAGGGCCTGACGAGCAGTACTTC. This codes for CASTLAGGPDEQYF.

The V and J genes are TRBV25-1 and TRBJ1-2; D remains unclear. The V and J ends lost 8 bases and 1 base respectively, with 8 bases between them. The CDR3 is 12 residues long. Germline values: CDR1 MGHDK, CDR2 SYGVNS. CDR3 loop: CASGHLNYGYTF. The CDR3 coding sequence is TGTGCCAGCGGGCATCTTAACTATGGCTACACCTTC.

V gene TRBV7-8 combines with J gene TRBJ2-7; D possibly corresponds to TRBD1 (5 bases). The CDR3 is 14 amino acids. Germline CDR1 is SGHVS and CDR2 is FQNEAQ. Trimming pared 2 bases from V and 3 bases from J, leaving 11 bases between. The CDR3 loop is CASSLRRANYEQYF. CDR3 nucleotide sequence: TGTGCCAGCAGCTTACGCAGGGCCAACTACGAGCAGTACTTC.

This rearrangement joins TRBV2 to TRBJ1-3, with unresolved D. Germline CDR1 is SNHLY and CDR2 is FYNNEI. There are 14 residues in the CDR3. Trimming pared 7 bases from V and 0 bases from J, leaving 10 bases between. The CDR3 DNA is TGTGCCAGCACGAACACGCTCTCTGGAAACACCATATATTTT. Its protein product is CASTNTLSGNTIYF.

This clone showed up just once. This rearrangement joins TRBV28 to TRBJ2-5, with a possible D match to TRBD1 (6 bases). The germline V gene encodes CDR1 MDHEN and CDR2 SYDVKM. The CDR3 sequence is 14 residues long. V shed 5 bases and J shed 2 bases, with 12 bases lying between them. CDR3 region: CASSGGTFQETQYF. Written as DNA, the CDR3 is TGTGCCAGCAGTGGTGGGACATTTCAAGAGACCCAGTACTTC.

The chain couples TRBV2 to TRBJ2-6, with 7 bases lining up with TRBD1. CDR3 length equals 17 residues. The junction had 9 bases not matched to a gene; V was cut back by 7 bases and J by 0 bases. Germline CDR1 and CDR2: SNHLY and FYNNEI. As DNA, the CDR3 is TGTGCCAGCACGGTCGGGACAGTGCCCTCTGGGGCCAACGTCCTGACTTTC. Its protein is CASTVGTVPSGANVLTF.

The chain recombines TRBV7-2 with TRBJ1-2; TRBD1 matches at 8 bases. Germline loops: CDR1 SGHTA, CDR2 FQGNSA. V trimming: 2 bases; J trimming: 7 bases; junction bases outside the gene matches: 6. The length of the CDR3 is 14 residues. CDR3 sequence reads: CASSLLQGASGYTF. The CDR3 DNA follows: TGTGCCAGCAGCTTATTGCAGGGGGCGAGTGGCTACACCTTC.